The 19 T cell receptor beta chains presented below share a single source sample, sequenced in a study of cytomegalovirus exposure and HLA in healthy donors. Researchers ran the PCR with 60 Vbeta and 13 Jbeta primers. Only in-frame clones appear in the TCRdb table, and some are missing; sequencing was by immunoSEQ multiplex PCR. This table has about 130,000 clones, about two thirds appearing once. The sequenced sample was PBMCs. The receptor set was obtained from a man aged 25 to 40 in good health and CMV-seronegative.

The rearrangement uses TRBV30 and TRBJ1-5, with a weak D call TRBD1 (5 bases). This CDR3 region has 15 residues. Germline CDR1 GTSNPN, CDR2 SVGIG (reference sequence). The V end was cut by 3 bases, the J end by 2 bases, with 14 bases between. The CDR3 DNA reads TGTGCCTGGAGCCACCCGACAGAAGGCAATCAGCCCCAGCATTTT. Translation: CAWSHPTEGNQPQHF. The variable domain in full, with the rest retrieved from reference TRBV30 and TRBJ1-5, is SQTIHQWPATLVQPVGSPLSLECTVEGTSNPNLYWYRQAAGRGLQLLFYSVGIGQISSEVPQNLSASRPQDRQFILSSKKLLLSDSGFYLCAWSHPTEGNQPQHFGDGTRLSIL.

V gene TRBV5-6 combines with J gene TRBJ1-2; D unclear. In germline, CDR1 is SGHDT, CDR2 YYEEEE. Trimming stripped 4 bases from V and 10 bases from J, with 20 bases between. The CDR3 is 14 amino acids. CDR3 in DNA: TGTGCCAGCAGCCCGGGAGTATCAGTACCCACCTACACCTTC. It yields the protein CASSPGVSVPTYTF.

This clone turned up a few times. This chain joins TRBV6-6 and TRBJ1-4; D is uncertain. The V end was cut by 4 bases, the J end by 8 bases, with 11 bases between. The CDR3 runs 13 residues. CDR1 is MNHNY and CDR2 is SVGAGI in the germline V gene (reference sequence). CDR3: CASSLLGKEKLFF. The CDR3 DNA sequence: TGTGCCAGCAGTTTGCTAGGTAAAGAAAAACTGTTTTTT.

The rearrangement links TRBV7-3 to TRBJ1-2; 8 bases map to TRBD1. This CDR3 spans 14 amino acids. The V segment lost 5 bases and the J segment 5 bases; nucleotides outside the gene matches: 7. Looked up from germline, CDR1 is SGHTA and CDR2 is FQGTGA. The CDR3 coding sequence is TGTGCCAGCAGCGCGACAGGGGACGCTTATGGCTACACCTTC. It is translated as CASSATGDAYGYTF.

The chain recombines TRBV19 with TRBJ1-4, with D uncertain. Per germline, CDR1 LNHDA and CDR2 SQIVND (reference sequence). V shed 2 bases and J shed 4 bases, with 8 bases lying between them. The CDR3 consists of 14 residues. CDR3 sequence (DNA): TGTGCCAGTAGTATACCCGGGAGTAATGAAAAACTGTTTTTT. It translates to CASSIPGSNEKLFF.

The genes are TRBV5-1 and TRBJ2-5; no firm D call. In germline, CDR1 is SGHRS, CDR2 YFSETQ. CDR3 size: 14 residues. The germline V and J ends were trimmed by 0 bases and 5 bases, with 11 bases remaining between them. DNA for the CDR3: TGCGCCAGCAGCTTGGTAGGAACTATTGAGACCCAGTACTTC. This encodes CASSLVGTIETQYF.

The J gene is TRBJ2-3, the V gene TRBV4-3; 11 bases map to TRBD2. The CDR3 spans 17 residues. V shed 0 bases, J shed 2 bases, and the junction held 4 bases outside the gene matches. Per germline, CDR1 LGHNA and CDR2 YSLEER. The CDR3 spells CASSQDLSGGATDTQYF. CDR3 nucleotide sequence: TGCGCCAGCAGCCAAGATCTTAGCGGGGGGGCCACAGATACGCAGTATTTT.

The gene calls are TRBV29-1 and TRBJ2-7, with D perhaps matching TRBD1 (5 bases). Germline lookup yields CDR1 SQVTM and CDR2 ANQGSEA. Trimming stripped 5 bases from V and 0 bases from J, with 8 bases between. This CDR3 has 12 amino acids. CDR3 sequence reads: CSVFDSSYEQYF. The CDR3 nucleotides read TGCAGCGTTTTTGACAGCTCCTACGAGCAGTACTTC.

As DNA, the CDR3 is TGTGCCAGCAGTTTATCCACAGGGGGCGATGGCTACACCTTC. Translating gives CASSLSTGGDGYTF. The chain links TRBV28 to TRBJ1-2, with 9 bases fitting TRBD1. The junction had 3 bases not matched to a gene; V was cut back by 1 base and J by 6 bases. CDR3 size: 14 residues. Looked up from germline, CDR1 is MDHEN and CDR2 is SYDVKM.

The CDR3 is CASSGRAGGSYEQYF. The CDR3 DNA reads TGCGCCAGCAGCGGGCGGGCGGGCGGCTCCTACGAGCAGTACTTC. V usage is TRBV5-1 and J usage is TRBJ2-7; TRBD2 might be the D (5 bases). Trimming pared 4 bases from V and 0 bases from J, leaving 14 bases between. There are 15 residues in the CDR3. The germline gives CDR1 SGHRS, CDR2 YFSETQ.

This clone was seen a handful of times. J is TRBJ2-7 and V is TRBV5-1, with TRBD1 as a possible D gene (6 bases). With 3 bases removed from V and 4 bases from J, the gap between germline ends came to 8 bases. Germline assignment: CDR1 SGHRS and CDR2 YFSETQ. This CDR3 is built from 12 residues. The CDR3 spells CASSSQGYEQYF. Here the CDR3 DNA reads TGCGCCAGCAGCTCCCAGGGGTACGAGCAGTACTTC.

The chain couples TRBV4-1 to TRBJ1-2; 9 bases match TRBD1. In germline, CDR1 is MGHRA, CDR2 YSYEKL. The J segment lost 4 bases and the V segment lost 0 bases, leaving 9 bases of the junction unmatched. CDR3 length: 17 residues. The CDR3 DNA follows: TGCGCCAGCAGCCAAGAAGGTAGGACAGGGGTTCCCTATGGCTACACCTTC. It encodes CASSQEGRTGVPYGYTF.

V is TRBV9 and J is TRBJ2-7, with D tentatively TRBD2 (6 bases). This CDR3 is built from 12 residues. Per germline, CDR1 SGDLS and CDR2 YYNGEE. V lost 3 bases, J lost 4 bases, and 8 bases lay in between. This CDR3 is CASSAGGYEQYF. The CDR3 coding sequence is TGTGCCAGCAGCGCCGGGGGATACGAGCAGTACTTC.

This clone was seen only a few times. The chain recombines TRBV7-6 with TRBJ2-5, with 9 nucleotides matching TRBD1. TRBJ2-7 matches the DNA end more closely, so the J call is doubtful. Germline V gives CDR1 SGHVS, CDR2 FNYEAQ. The CDR3 sequence is 16 residues long. The DNA for the CDR3 is TGTGCCAGCAGCTTTTCCGGACAGGGGAGCTCCTACGAGCAGTACTTC. Protein sequence: CASSFSGQGSSYEQYF.

For the CDR3, the DNA is TGTGCTTTGGAGGCCAGCGGGGCTAGAGAGACCCAGTACTTC. It codes for CALEASGARETQYF. The V and J genes are TRBV30 and TRBJ2-5; 7 positions agree with TRBD2. CDR3 size: 14 residues. CDR1 is GTSNPN, CDR2 SVGIG, per germline (reference sequence).

In its sample, this clone was seen once. The J gene is TRBJ1-2, the V gene TRBV28; tentative D call: TRBD1 (5 bases). The germline V gene encodes CDR1 MDHEN and CDR2 SYDVKM. The CDR3 covers 16 residues. V was pared by 6 bases and J by 8 bases, with 25 bases between. CDR3 sequence reads: CASSDSSRVQVEGYTF. The CDR3 bases are TGTGCCAGCAGCGACAGTTCCAGGGTACAGGTCGAAGGCTACACCTTC.

This clone was observed a single time. The V call is TRBV7-8, the J call TRBJ1-5, with D hard to call. CDR1 and CDR2 (germline): SGHVS, FQNEAQ. V was shortened by 5 bases and J by 0 bases, with 5 bases between the two germline ends. The CDR3 spans 13 residues. In DNA, the CDR3 is TGTGCCAGCAGCCGCGGTAGCAATCAGCCCCAGCATTTT. This translates into CASSRGSNQPQHF.

The chain combines TRBV14 with TRBJ2-5, with 7 bases matching TRBD1. The J call may be incorrect, as the DNA end agrees better with TRBJ2-7. In germline, CDR1 is SGHDN, CDR2 FVKESK. The CDR3 length is 16 residues. CDR3 sequence (DNA): TGTGCCAGCAGCCACTTGACAGGGACGGTCTCCTACGAGCAGTACTTC. Translating it yields CASSHLTGTVSYEQYF.

The chain employs TRBV7-7 and TRBJ2-2; D may be TRBD1 (6 bases). Trimming left V 8 bases short and J 5 bases short, with 18 bases between. There are 15 residues in the CDR3. The germline CDR1 and CDR2 sequences are SSHAT and FNYEAQ (reference sequence). The CDR3 sequence is CASSWGHGETGELFF. The CDR3 nucleotides read TGTGCCAGCTCTTGGGGGCATGGGGAGACCGGGGAGCTGTTTTTT.